Sequencing of this T cell receptor (beta chain) was carried out in a study of a mutant IDH1 vaccine in newly diagnosed glioma. Study-wide context: Visit V13 took place at week 47, and visit V12 happened at week 35.

This CDR3 comprises 17 residues. V lost 3 bases, J lost 4 bases, and 21 bases lay in between. Germline CDR1 is SGDLS and CDR2 is YYNGEE. TCRdb's table, derived via immunoSEQ multiplex PCR, lists solely in-frame clones and lacks some. The sample yields about 47,000 clones, more than 70% seen once. Study-level points and caveats: Detectable vaccine-induced immune responses arose in approximately 93% of patients.

Of note for this clone: Its cognate antigen is unknown.

Stated time point: week 35, safety follow-up. Mutant IDH1 20-mer peptide, at 300 ug, made up each vaccine dose, with topical imiquimod. There were eight vaccinations for patients, given in weeks 1, 3, 5, 7, 11, 15, 19 and 23. This sequence joins TRBV9 and TRBJ2-3; weak D call: TRBD2 (5 bases). This clonotype originated in a middle-aged woman with glioma. Sequencing was performed on PBMCs, taken from a glioma patient whose treatment included an IDH1 peptide vaccine. The CDR3 loop is CASSASPGDLGPDTQYF. The CDR3 region has the DNA TGTGCCAGCAGCGCAAGCCCCGGGGATCTCGGGCCAGATACGCAGTATTTT.